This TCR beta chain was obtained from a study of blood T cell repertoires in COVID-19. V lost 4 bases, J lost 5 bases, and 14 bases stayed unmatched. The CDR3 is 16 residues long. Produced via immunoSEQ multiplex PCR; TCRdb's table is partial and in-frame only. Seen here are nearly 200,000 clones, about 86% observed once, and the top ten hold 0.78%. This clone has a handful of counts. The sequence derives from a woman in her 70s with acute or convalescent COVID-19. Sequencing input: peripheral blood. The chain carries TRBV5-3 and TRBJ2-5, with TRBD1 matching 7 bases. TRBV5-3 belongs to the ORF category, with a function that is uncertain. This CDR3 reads CARSHRGLGWQETQYF. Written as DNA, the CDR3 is TGTGCCAGAAGCCACAGGGGATTGGGTTGGCAGGAGACCCAGTACTTC.